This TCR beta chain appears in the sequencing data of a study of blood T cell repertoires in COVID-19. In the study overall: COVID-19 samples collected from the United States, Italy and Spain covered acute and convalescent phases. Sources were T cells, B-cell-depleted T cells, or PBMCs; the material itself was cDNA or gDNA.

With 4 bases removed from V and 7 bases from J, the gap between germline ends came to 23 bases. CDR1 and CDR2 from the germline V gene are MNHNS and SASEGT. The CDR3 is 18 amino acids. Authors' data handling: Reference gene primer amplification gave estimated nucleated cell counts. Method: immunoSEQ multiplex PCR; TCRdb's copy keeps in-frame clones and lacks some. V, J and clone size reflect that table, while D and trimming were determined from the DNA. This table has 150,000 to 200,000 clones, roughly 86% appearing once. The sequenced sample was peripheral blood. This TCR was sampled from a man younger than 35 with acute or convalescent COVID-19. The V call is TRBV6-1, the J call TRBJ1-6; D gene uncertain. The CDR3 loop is CASSGRRGAEGLNSPLHF. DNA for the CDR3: TGTGCCAGCAGTGGGCGCCGGGGAGCGGAAGGCCTGAATTCACCCCTCCACTTT.